Below, 30 T cell receptor beta chains from the same sample are listed, as sequenced in a study of blood T cell repertoires in COVID-19. The data were produced by immunoSEQ multiplex PCR, yet TCRdb's version contains in-frame clones alone and is incomplete. In the table there are hundreds of thousands of clones, 65% to 85% of which are singletons. Sample: peripheral blood. These receptors all stem from a woman aged 80 or over with acute or convalescent COVID-19.

This sequence joins TRBV7-2 and TRBJ2-1; tentative D call: TRBD2 (6 bases). V was shortened by 2 bases and J by 4 bases, with 9 bases between the two germline ends. Germline CDR1 SGHTA, CDR2 FQGNSA. The CDR3 length is 14 residues. The CDR3 DNA sequence: TGTGCCAGCAGCTTACAAGGGAGGTACAATGAGCAGTTCTTC. The encoded protein is CASSLQGRYNEQFF.

The rearrangement joins TRBV7-2 to TRBJ1-5; D gene unclear. The CDR3 is 13 residues long. The germline V gene encodes CDR1 SGHTA and CDR2 FQGNSA. Trimming left V 1 base short and J 4 bases short, with 5 bases between. This CDR3 is CASSLDPNQPQHF. As DNA, the CDR3 is TGTGCCAGCAGCTTAGATCCGAATCAGCCCCAGCATTTT. The variable domain in full, with the rest retrieved from reference TRBV7-2 and TRBJ1-5, is GAGVSQSPSNKVTEKGKDVELRCDPISGHTALYWYRQSLGQGLEFLIYFQGNSAPDKSGLPSDRFSAERTGGSVSTLTIQRTQQEDSAVYLCASSLDPNQPQHFGDGTRLSIL.

The chain carries TRBV6-2 or TRBV6-3 and TRBJ1-5; D possibly corresponds to TRBD1 (6 bases). The germline V gene has CDR1 MNHEY and CDR2 SVGEGT. The CDR3 sequence is 16 residues long. Trimming took 6 bases from V and 1 from J, leaving 16 bases between them. The CDR3 nucleotides are TGTGCCAGCAGCATGGGGGCCAACCCGAGCAATCAGCCCCAGCATTTT. Amino acid sequence: CASSMGANPSNQPQHF.

The count of this clone is one. The chain uses TRBV12-5 and TRBJ1-5, with a weak D call TRBD1 (6 bases). The germline V gene encodes CDR1 LGHNT and CDR2 FRNRAP. Trimming took 10 bases from V and 5 from J, leaving 15 bases between them. The CDR3 consists of 13 residues. The CDR3 loop is CATGGRSDQPQHF. CDR3 nucleotide sequence: TGTGCTACCGGGGGGCGGTCGGATCAGCCCCAGCATTTT.

J is TRBJ1-1 and V is TRBV7-2; D is unclear. The CDR3 consists of 15 residues. Germline V gene lookup returns CDR1 SGHTA and CDR2 FQGNSA. Trimming stripped 5 bases from V and 4 bases from J, with 17 bases between. CDR3 in amino acids: CASSAVFRGGTEAFF. DNA of the CDR3: TGTGCCAGCAGCGCAGTATTTCGGGGTGGCACTGAAGCTTTCTTT.

The CDR3 sequence: CASSLGQGATEETQYF. CDR3 DNA: TGTGCCAGCAGCTTAGGACAGGGGGCAACCGAAGAGACCCAGTACTTC. The chain couples TRBV11-3 to TRBJ2-5; 10 bases fit TRBD1. The CDR3 runs to 16 residues. Trimming removed 1 base from V and 3 bases from J; junction bases left unmatched: 5. Germline loops: CDR1 SGHNT, CDR2 YENEEA.

CDR3 bases: TGTGCCAGCAGTTCTTCCGCTGGGGCCAACGTCCTGACTTTC. Protein sequence: CASSSSAGANVLTF. The V gene is TRBV6-6, the J gene TRBJ2-6; no clear D. Germline V lookup: CDR1 MNHNY, CDR2 SVGAGI (reference sequence). The germline V and J ends were trimmed by 4 bases and 2 bases, with 6 bases remaining between them. The CDR3 covers 14 residues.

This chain connects TRBV10-3 to TRBJ1-2, with a possible D match to TRBD1 (5 bases). Germline assignment: CDR1 ENHRY and CDR2 SYGVKD. Between the trimmed V and J ends, which lost 4 bases and 7 bases, there was a span of 13 bases. This CDR3 is built from 13 residues. CDR3 loop: CAISAGEAVGYTF. The CDR3 DNA sequence: TGTGCCATCAGTGCGGGGGAAGCGGTTGGCTACACCTTC.

CDR3 residues: CASSLGLNEQFF. CDR3 DNA sequence: TGTGCCAGCAGTTTAGGTCTGAATGAGCAGTTCTTC. The V gene is TRBV12-3 or TRBV12-4, the J gene TRBJ2-1, with D hard to call. This CDR3 has 12 amino acids. The V end was cut by 1 base, the J end by 7 bases, with 5 bases between.

This clone has more than one count but fewer than ten. The rearrangement joins TRBV20-1 to TRBJ1-2, with D perhaps matching TRBD1 (6 bases). There are 13 residues in the CDR3. Trimming cost V 3 bases and J 8 bases, with 16 bases left between them. Germline lookup yields CDR1 DFQATT and CDR2 SNEGSKA (reference sequence). CDR3 coding DNA: TGCAGTGCTAGTCTGAACAGGGTAAAAGGCTACACCTTC. It codes for CSASLNRVKGYTF.

This clone has just a few counts. The V gene is TRBV28, the J gene TRBJ1-5; weak D call: TRBD1 (6 bases). Germline lookup yields CDR1 MDHEN and CDR2 SYDVKM. The CDR3 totals 15 residues. V lost 4 bases to trimming and J lost 6 bases, with 16 bases between them. CDR3 coding DNA: TGTGCCAGCAGTTCCGTCCGGGGACATCGTCAGCCCCAGCATTTT. Its translation is CASSSVRGHRQPQHF.

The chain links TRBV7-9 to TRBJ2-7; tentative D call: TRBD2 (6 bases). V gave up 5 bases and J gave up 4 bases, with 15 bases separating them. The CDR3 length is 14 residues. Germline V gives CDR1 SEHNR, CDR2 FQNEAQ (reference sequence). The CDR3 nucleotides read TGTGCCAGCAGCGGGACTCACCTAAAATACGAGCAGTACTTC. This translates into CASSGTHLKYEQYF.

The CDR3 spells CASSKDRTSWEQYF. The CDR3 DNA follows: TGTGCCAGCAGCAAAGACCGGACTAGCTGGGAGCAGTACTTC. The chain recombines TRBV21-1 with TRBJ2-7; whether TRBD2, the table's D call, matches the DNA was not checked. TRBV21-1 is listed as a pseudogene. The CDR3 runs 14 residues.

The genes are TRBV24-1 and TRBJ1-2; D is unresolved. V was shortened by 5 bases and J by 0 bases, with 6 bases between the two germline ends. The CDR3 is 13 residues long. Germline V lookup: CDR1 KGHDR, CDR2 SFDVKD. This CDR3 is CATSAPANYGYTF. CDR3 DNA sequence: TGTGCCACCAGTGCGCCAGCTAACTATGGCTACACCTTC.

CDR3 protein: CASSYEGNQPQHF. CDR3 nucleotide sequence: TGTGCCAGCAGTTACGAGGGAAATCAGCCCCAGCATTTT. The genes are TRBV6-6 and TRBJ1-5, with D uncertain. Deletions cut 2 bases from V and 4 bases from J, with 6 bases between. The germline gives CDR1 MNHNY, CDR2 SVGAGI (reference sequence). The CDR3 is 13 residues long.

This chain uses TRBV18 with TRBJ1-2, with 7 positions matching TRBD1. CDR3 length: 15 residues. The trim removed 0 bases at V and 4 bases at J, leaving 5 bases unmatched. In germline, CDR1 is KGHSH, CDR2 LQKENI. Written as DNA, the CDR3 is TGTGCCAGCTCACCACCCTCAGGGGGTGGCTATGGCTACACCTTC. Translated, it gives CASSPPSGGGYGYTF. Supplemented by reference TRBV18 and TRBJ1-2, the full variable domain reads NAGVMQNPRHLVRRRGQEARLRCSPMKGHSHVYWYRQLPEEGLKFMVYLQKENIIDESGMPKERFSAEFPKEGPSILRIQQVVRGDSAAYFCASSPPSGGGYGYTFGSGTRLTVV.

J is TRBJ2-3 and V is TRBV9; TRBD1 matches 10 bases. This CDR3 has 18 residues. The junction had 12 bases not matched to a gene; V was cut back by 4 bases and J by 1 base. Germline assignment: CDR1 SGDLS and CDR2 YYNGEE. The CDR3 loop is CASSPRDRGGVGTDTQYF. In DNA, the CDR3 is TGTGCCAGCAGCCCCCGGGACAGGGGCGGCGTCGGCACAGATACGCAGTATTTT.

V gene TRBV7-2 combines with J gene TRBJ1-5; TRBD1 matches 10 bases. CDR3 size: 16 residues. Germline CDR1 is SGHTA and CDR2 is FQGNSA. J was trimmed by 6 bases and V by 1 base; bases with no gene match: 6. This chain's CDR3 is CASSLGTGGLGQPQHF. The CDR3 DNA reads as TGTGCCAGCAGCTTAGGGACAGGGGGTTTGGGTCAGCCCCAGCATTTT.

The rearrangement links TRBV5-6 to TRBJ1-1; the D is unclear. This CDR3 contains 13 residues. V shed 4 bases and J shed 7 bases, with 14 bases lying between them. In germline, CDR1 is SGHDT, CDR2 YYEEEE. The CDR3 nucleotides read TGTGCCAGCAGCCGTCTTACGGGGAGTGAAGCTTTCTTT. It specifies CASSRLTGSEAFF.

This clone showed up just a few times. The chain has TRBV7-2 and TRBJ1-3; TRBD1 aligns across 7 bases. Unmatched junction bases numbered 4, after V lost 5 bases and J lost 0 bases. In germline, CDR1 is SGHTA, CDR2 FQGNSA. CDR3 length equals 15 residues. The CDR3 loop reads CASSPGDSSGNTIYF. The CDR3 DNA sequence: TGTGCCAGCAGCCCAGGGGACAGCTCTGGAAACACCATATATTTT.

The chain uses TRBV3-1 (or the pseudogene TRBV3-2) and TRBJ1-4, with D hard to call. The CDR3 loop spans 14 amino acids. V gave up 4 bases and J gave up 5 bases, with 11 bases separating them. Per the germline V gene, CDR1 is LGHDT and CDR2 is YNNKEL (reference sequence). CDR3 sequence: CASSPGSVNEKLFF. Here the CDR3 DNA reads TGTGCCAGCAGCCCCGGTTCTGTGAATGAAAAACTGTTTTTT.

The chain employs TRBV5-5 and TRBJ2-3; D uncertain. The germline V gene has CDR1 SGHKS and CDR2 YYEKEE (reference sequence). The CDR3 contains 14 residues. The V end was cut by 4 bases, the J end by 1 base, with 10 bases between. The CDR3 is CASSRVPRTDTQYF. CDR3 nucleotides: TGTGCCAGCAGCCGCGTACCCCGCACAGATACGCAGTATTTT.

This clone was detected only once. This chain joins TRBV3-1 (or the pseudogene TRBV3-2) and TRBJ2-7; D is unresolved. The V and J ends lost 0 bases and 5 bases respectively, with 11 bases between them. Germline-derived CDR1 and CDR2 are LGHDT and YNNKEL (reference sequence). The CDR3 is 14 amino acids. The CDR3 sequence is CASSQDLASDEQYF. CDR3 DNA: TGTGCCAGCAGCCAAGATCTTGCGTCGGACGAGCAGTACTTC.

The chain has TRBV2 and TRBJ1-4; D gene uncertain. Trimming removed 2 bases at V and 4 bases at J, with 8 bases between. This CDR3 region has 14 residues. CDR1 and CDR2 from the germline V gene are SNHLY and FYNNEI. This CDR3 reads CASSESQVNEKLFF. CDR3 DNA: TGTGCCAGCAGTGAAAGTCAGGTTAATGAAAAACTGTTTTTT.

V gene TRBV29-1 combines with J gene TRBJ1-1, with TRBD1 matching over 8 bases. Losses at the gene ends were 7 bases for V and 6 bases for J; bases not matched to a gene: 7. The CDR3 is 12 amino acids. Germline V gene sequence: CDR1 SQVTM, CDR2 ANQGSEA. For the CDR3, the DNA is TGCAGCGCCGGACAGGGTTCTTCTGAAGCTTTCTTT. It encodes CSAGQGSSEAFF.

This rearrangement joins TRBV6-6 to TRBJ2-3; 9 bases are shared with TRBD2. This CDR3 is 15 amino acids long. The J segment lost 2 bases and the V segment lost 4 bases, leaving 4 bases of the junction unmatched. Germline V gene sequence: CDR1 MNHNY, CDR2 SVGAGI (reference sequence). This chain's CDR3 is CASSLSGGITDTQYF. The DNA of the CDR3 is TGTGCCAGCAGTTTGAGCGGGGGGATCACAGATACGCAGTATTTT.

The rearrangement uses TRBV19 and TRBJ1-1; 7 nucleotides agree with TRBD1. V gave up 5 bases and J gave up 3 bases; unmatched junction bases: 6. The length of the CDR3 is 14 residues. Germline lookup yields CDR1 LNHDA and CDR2 SQIVND (reference sequence). CDR3 in DNA: TGTGCCAGTAGTGTACAGGGGTCGGACACTGAAGCTTTCTTT. This codes for CASSVQGSDTEAFF.

The sample holds a few counts of this clone. The chain employs TRBV3-1 (or the pseudogene TRBV3-2) and TRBJ2-2; TRBD2 aligns across 8 bases. The V gene end was trimmed by 6 bases and the J gene end by 3 bases; junction bases not matched to a gene: 12. The CDR3 loop spans 17 amino acids. From germline, CDR1 is LGHDT and CDR2 YNNKEL (reference sequence). Written as DNA, the CDR3 is TGTGCCAGCAGTCCCAATACCGGCGGGAGGTACACCGGGGAGCTGTTTTTT. It is translated as CASSPNTGGRYTGELFF.

This clone was observed a few times. The V and J genes are TRBV11-2 and TRBJ1-6; possible D gene TRBD1, 6 bases. The V end was cut by 4 bases, the J end by 8 bases, with 21 bases between. Germline V gene sequence: CDR1 SGHAT, CDR2 FQNNGV. This CDR3 is 17 amino acids long. The CDR3 nucleotides read TGTGCCAGCAGCTCCCGGGACAAGCTCTTAGAGGATTCACCCCTCCACTTT. Protein product: CASSSRDKLLEDSPLHF.

The chain uses TRBV19 and TRBJ1-6; perhaps TRBD1 as D (6 bases). V lost 8 bases and J lost 3, with 8 bases in between. The CDR3 contains 13 residues. Germline lookup yields CDR1 LNHDA and CDR2 SQIVND (reference sequence). The CDR3 spells CASSTGYNSPLHF. For the CDR3, the DNA is TGTGCCAGTTCGACAGGCTATAATTCACCCCTCCACTTT.